One sample yielded the 9 T cell receptor beta chains listed below, sequenced in a study of neoadjuvant anti-PD-1 for oral cavity cancer. Assay used: immunoSEQ multiplex PCR; TCRdb lists only in-frame clones, some missing. The sample includes about 15,000 clones, 66% of them seen just once. This specimen was PBMCs, taken before nivolumab (anti-PD-1) treatment. All receptors come from a person between 40 and 79 years old with oral cavity squamous cell carcinoma.

The sample holds one count of this clone. V and J are TRBV11-2 and TRBJ1-2; D is unresolved. Trimming pared 3 bases from V and 0 bases from J, leaving 5 bases between. The CDR3 has 13 amino acids. CDR1 is SGHAT and CDR2 is FQNNGV in the germline V gene. CDR3 sequence (DNA): TGTGCCAGCAGCTTTGATACTAACTATGGCTACACCTTC. This codes for CASSFDTNYGYTF.

V usage is TRBV18 and J usage is TRBJ2-4; 7 nucleotides align to TRBD2. The CDR3 has 15 amino acids. J was trimmed by 1 base and V by 7 bases; bases with no gene match: 7. CDR1 is KGHSH and CDR2 is LQKENI in the germline V gene. CDR3 DNA: TGTGCCAGCTTGCCGGGGGGAATGGCCAAAAACATTCAGTACTTC. It translates to CASLPGGMAKNIQYF.

This chain connects TRBV19 to TRBJ2-2; 10 bases match TRBD1. Trimming at V came to 8 bases and at J to 7 bases, leaving 4 bases not matched to a gene. The CDR3 covers 13 residues. The V gene's germline CDR1 is LNHDA and CDR2 SQIVND (reference sequence). The CDR3 region has the DNA TGTGCCAGTGCGGGGACAGGGGACGGGGAGCTGTTTTTT. Its translation: CASAGTGDGELFF.

Here the CDR3 DNA reads TGTGCCAAAGGAGATCCCAGCTCCTACAATGAGCAGTTCTTC. This sequence encodes CAKGDPSSYNEQFF. This rearrangement joins TRBV2 to TRBJ2-1; D unclear. This CDR3 spans 14 amino acids. The germline V gene encodes CDR1 SNHLY and CDR2 FYNNEI. The V end lost 10 bases, the J end lost 0 bases, and 13 bases lay between the germline ends.

CDR3 bases: TGTGCCAGCAGCTTGGCAAGACAGGGAGGAGGTGCTTTCTATGGCTACACCTTC. It encodes CASSLARQGGGAFYGYTF. The J gene is TRBJ1-2, the V gene TRBV5-6; 7 positions agree with TRBD1. The CDR3 extends over 18 amino acids. J gave up 4 bases and V 0 bases, and 15 bases lay outside the gene matches. Germline V CDR1 and CDR2: SGHDT, YYEEEE. Full variable domain (outside the CDR3, taken from reference TRBV5-6 and TRBJ1-2): DAGVTQSPTHLIKTRGQQVTLRCSPKSGHDTVSWYQQALGQGPQFIFQYYEEEERQRGNFPDRFSGHQFPNYSSELNVNALLLGDSALYLCASSLARQGGGAFYGYTFGSGTRLTVV.

The V call is TRBV6-5, the J call TRBJ1-2; TRBD1 is a possible D gene (6 bases). This CDR3 has 15 residues. V was shortened by 0 bases and J by 7 bases, with 15 bases between the two germline ends. Germline V gives CDR1 MNHEY, CDR2 SVGAGI. The CDR3, as DNA: TGTGCCAGCAGTTACTCGCGATTTGGGACAAGTGGCTACACCTTC. As protein: CASSYSRFGTSGYTF.

The V and J genes are TRBV5-1 and TRBJ2-1; 10 bases map to TRBD1. The CDR3 is 15 residues long. Trimming cost V 0 bases and J 7 bases; bases outside gene matches: 4. Germline V gives CDR1 SGHRS, CDR2 YFSETQ. This CDR3 reads CASSLARTGGNEQFF. In nucleotides, the CDR3 is TGCGCCAGCAGCTTGGCCCGGACAGGGGGGAATGAGCAGTTCTTC.

This chain joins TRBV6-5 and TRBJ2-7, with 9 bases lining up with TRBD1. The CDR3 sequence is 14 residues long. Germline-derived CDR1 and CDR2 are MNHEY and SVGAGI. J was trimmed by 3 bases and V by 7 bases; bases with no gene match: 7. The CDR3 loop reads CASNAGTGNYEQYF. DNA of the CDR3: TGTGCCAGCAACGCCGGGACAGGGAACTACGAGCAGTACTTC.

In its sample, this clone was seen a few times. V usage is TRBV11-2 and J usage is TRBJ1-5; maybe TRBD1 (5 bases). This CDR3 region has 14 residues. V dropped 5 bases and J dropped 3 bases, with 11 bases sitting between them. Per germline, CDR1 SGHAT and CDR2 FQNNGV. The CDR3 DNA sequence: TGTGCCAGCAGCGCTCGCGGGGCCAATCAGCCCCAGCATTTT. This sequence encodes CASSARGANQPQHF.